The entry that follows covers one T cell receptor beta chain sequence. Its target is not known. The data were taken from a study of cytomegalovirus exposure and HLA in healthy donors. Study-wide context: Across 300 to 400 genotyped donors, about 81% landed in the Caucasian-associated ancestry cluster. Broader study findings: A later analysis reportedly identified an Asian-associated ancestry cluster as carrying fewer N-insertions than the roughly 720-donor mean. Reports showed the classifier diagnosing cytomegalovirus status with high specificity and sensitivity. An analysis was carried out at a later point. It showed that HLA-associated TCR beta chains were more clonally expanded than equally common non-associated chains.

V was clipped by 5 bases and J by 2 bases; unmatched bases: 5. Germline CDR1 is SGHNT and CDR2 is YYREEE (reference sequence). The CDR3 has 14 amino acids. The PCR ran on 60 Vbeta and 13 Jbeta primers. TCRdb's copy holds only in-frame clones and misses some; the assay was immunoSEQ multiplex PCR. This sample has around 130,000 clones, with roughly 80% found just once. The TCR originated in a man aged 45 to 65 in good health and CMV-seronegative. Sequencing used PBMCs. The chain carries TRBV5-4 and TRBJ2-3; the match to TRBD2 covers 7 bases. The CDR3 region is CASSSGTNTDTQYF. In nucleotides, the CDR3 is TGTGCCAGCAGTTCCGGGACTAACACAGATACGCAGTATTTT. Combining the CDR3 with reference TRBV5-4 and TRBJ2-3 gives the whole variable domain ETGVTQSPTHLIKTRGQQVTLRCSSQSGHNTVSWYQQALGQGPQFIFQYYREEENGRGNFPPRFSGLQFPNYSSELNVNALELDDSALYLCASSSGTNTDTQYFGPGTRLTVL.